The clone carrying this T cell receptor (beta chain) was counted a few times. Its antigen is not known. Template material for TCR beta VDJ and CDR3 profiling consisted of genomic DNA. TCRdb fed the reads into MiXCR, producing one record per CDR3 protein. The sample carries roughly 220,000 distinct CDR3 sequences, 65% recorded once. The record originates from a study of CD8+CD57+ T cells in acquired aplastic anemia. Study as a whole: Sorted CD4+ and CD8+ cells yielded DNA averaging approximately 3 ug. Findings and caveats of the study: Patients versus controls showed no significant CD8+ Simpson's diversity difference. In common between the patients and the controls were some 28 CD8+ CDR3 sequences.

V was pared by 3 bases and J by 6 bases, with 8 bases of the junction left unmatched. CDR1 is DFQATT and CDR2 is SNEGSKA in the germline V gene (reference sequence). The CDR3 has 13 residues. All sequencing subjects had displayed CD8+CD57+ cell expansion on flow cytometry. V usage is TRBV20-1 and J usage is TRBJ2-7, with 7 bases identical to TRBD1. The origin of this receptor is a human donor with aplastic anemia. Source material: sorted CD4+, CD8+, or CD8+CD57+ T cells (not recorded which) from PBMCs. The CDR3 is CSASEGAIGEQYF. Written as DNA, the CDR3 is TGCAGTGCTAGTGAGGGGGCAATTGGCGAGCAGTACTTC.